This entry lists 8 T cell receptor beta chains sequenced from one sample in a study of blood T cell repertoires in COVID-19. This table comes from immunoSEQ multiplex PCR, and its TCRdb copy is limited to in-frame clones, with some not included. The repertoire holds 200,000 to 250,000 clones, with approximately 82% as singletons. Material for sequencing was peripheral blood. Source of these receptors: a woman at least 80 years old with acute or convalescent COVID-19.

V and J are TRBV6-2 or TRBV6-3 and TRBJ2-1; D unclear. V was cut by 0 bases and J by 8 bases, with 11 bases left in between. CDR3 length: 14 residues. Germline-derived CDR1 and CDR2 are MNHEY and SVGEGT. Here the CDR3 reads CASSYSIPRDEQFF. The DNA of the CDR3 is TGTGCCAGCAGTTACTCGATCCCTCGGGATGAGCAGTTCTTC.

The V gene is TRBV28, the J gene TRBJ2-7; D possibly corresponds to TRBD2 (5 bases). The CDR3 covers 16 residues. The germline V gene encodes CDR1 MDHEN and CDR2 SYDVKM. V was cut by 4 bases and J by 4 bases, with 20 bases left in between. The CDR3 protein is CASSSPFAPRAYEQYF. Written as DNA, the CDR3 is TGTGCCAGCAGTTCCCCCTTTGCCCCGAGGGCATACGAGCAGTACTTC. Full variable domain (missing parts from reference TRBV28 and TRBJ2-7): DVKVTQSSRYLVKRTGEKVFLECVQDMDHENMFWYRQDPGLGLRLIYFSYDVKMKEKGDIPEGYSVSREKKERFSLILESASTNQTSMYLCASSSPFAPRAYEQYFGPGTRLTVT.

This clone was picked up one time. This chain connects TRBV6-5 to TRBJ2-5; a possible D gene is TRBD1 (5 bases). CDR3 length: 12 amino acids. CDR1 and CDR2 (germline): MNHEY, SVGAGI. The V end lost 7 bases, the J end lost 5 bases, and 11 bases lay between the germline ends. Here the CDR3 DNA reads TGTGCCAGCACCACAGGCAAGGAGACCCAGTACTTC. Translation gives CASTTGKETQYF.

In its sample, this clone was seen a few times. J is TRBJ1-4 and V is TRBV6-2 or TRBV6-3; TRBD1 agrees at 7 bases. The V gene's germline CDR1 is MNHEY and CDR2 SVGEGT. With V trimmed by 5 bases and J by 8 bases, 11 bases remained unmatched. CDR3 length: 15 amino acids. CDR3 sequence (DNA): TGTGCCAGCAGTGGACTCGACAGGGCCGACGAAAAACTGTTTTTT. Encoded protein: CASSGLDRADEKLFF.

This clone was detected only once. V gene TRBV11-1 combines with J gene TRBJ2-7, with 9 bases identical to TRBD1. CDR1 is SGHAT and CDR2 is FQDESV in the germline V gene (reference sequence). The CDR3 spans 16 residues. Germline trimming cut 5 bases from V and 1 base from J; bases unmatched to any gene: 9. The CDR3 DNA follows: TGTGCCAGCAGCCTAAACCCGGACAGGGGTTCCTACGAGCAGTACTTC. Its translation is CASSLNPDRGSYEQYF. Variable domain in full (rest from reference TRBV11-1 and TRBJ2-7): EAEVAQSPRYKITEKSQAVAFWCDPISGHATLYWYRQILGQGPELLVQFQDESVVDDSQLPKDRFSAERLKGVDSTLKIQPAELGDSAMYLCASSLNPDRGSYEQYFGPGTRLTVT.

This chain joins TRBV27 and TRBJ2-7, with D perhaps matching TRBD2 (5 bases). V shed 9 bases and J shed 4 bases, with 22 bases lying between them. Germline CDR1 reads MNHEY; CDR2 reads SMNVEV (reference sequence). The CDR3 is made up of 15 amino acids. The CDR3 here is CASSSMGSTGYEQYF. In nucleotides, the CDR3 is TGTGCCAGTTCCTCAATGGGCTCAACGGGATACGAGCAGTACTTC.

The J gene is TRBJ2-1, the V gene TRBV19; 7 bases map to TRBD1. V gave up 4 bases and J gave up 6 bases; unmatched junction bases: 6. There are 14 residues in the CDR3. Germline CDR1 and CDR2: LNHDA and SQIVND (reference sequence). In nucleotides, the CDR3 is TGTGCCAGTAGTAGGAGACAGGGATCCAATGAGCAGTTCTTC. Protein: CASSRRQGSNEQFF.

V and J are TRBV3-1 (or the pseudogene TRBV3-2) and TRBJ2-3; 11 positions agree with TRBD2. Germline CDR1 LGHDT, CDR2 YNNKEL (reference sequence). The junction had 9 bases not matched to a gene; V was cut back by 3 bases and J by 7 bases. The CDR3 runs 16 residues. Here the CDR3 reads CASSHFDATSGNTQYF. The DNA for the CDR3 is TGTGCCAGCAGCCATTTTGATGCGACTAGCGGGAATACGCAGTATTTT.